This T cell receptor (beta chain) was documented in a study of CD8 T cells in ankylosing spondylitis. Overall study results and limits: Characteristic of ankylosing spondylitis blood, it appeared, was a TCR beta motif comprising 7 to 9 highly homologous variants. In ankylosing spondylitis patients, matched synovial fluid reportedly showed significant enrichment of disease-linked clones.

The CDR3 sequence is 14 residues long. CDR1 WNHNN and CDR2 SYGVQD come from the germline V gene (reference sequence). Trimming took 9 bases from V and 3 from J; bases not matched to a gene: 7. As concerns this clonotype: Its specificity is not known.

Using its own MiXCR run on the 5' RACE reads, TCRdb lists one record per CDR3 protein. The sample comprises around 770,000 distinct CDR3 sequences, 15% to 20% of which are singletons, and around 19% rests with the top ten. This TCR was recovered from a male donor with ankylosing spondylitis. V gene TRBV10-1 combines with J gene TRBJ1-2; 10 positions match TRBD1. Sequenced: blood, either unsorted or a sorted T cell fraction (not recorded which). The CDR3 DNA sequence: TGCGCCAGAACCGGGACAGGGGTCGACTATGGCTACACCTTC. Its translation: CARTGTGVDYGYTF.